This T cell receptor (beta chain) stems from a study of regulatory T cells in long-lasting Graves disease. This clonotype showed up just a few times. Noted time point: newly diagnosed GD, antithyroid drugs for less than 3 months. PBMCs were the source of the RNA used for TCR sequencing. The V gene's germline CDR1 is SEHNR and CDR2 FQNEAQ (reference sequence). This CDR3 comprises 14 residues. V lost 4 bases and J lost 8; bases outside the gene matches: 9. For TCR beta, libraries came from iRepertoire HTBI primers and Arm-PCR of CDR3 regions. From the multiplex PCR reads, TCRdb called clonotypes with MiXCR, one entry per CDR3 protein. The sample holds 400,000 to 500,000 distinct CDR3 sequences, approximately 14% seen once. These records were also assigned to another study, of T cells in Graves' hyperthyroidism and ophthalmopathy.

The chain recombines TRBV7-9 with TRBJ2-5; 8 bases align to TRBD2. The sample consisted of peripheral blood mononuclear cells (PBMCs), taken at new diagnosis, from a patient treated with antithyroid drugs. The receptor was isolated from a woman aged 45-60 years with Graves disease. This CDR3 is CASSWGLGPLTQYF. The CDR3 DNA is TGTGCCAGCAGCTGGGGACTAGGGCCCTTAACCCAGTACTTC.